This entry lists 31 T cell receptor beta chains sequenced from one sample in a study of shared clonotypes between healthy human individuals. The table came from immunoSEQ multiplex PCR; TCRdb's copy has only in-frame clones and leaves some out. The table records 2 million to 2.5 million clones, 93% of them present only once. Sequencing used naive CD4+ T cells from PBMCs. The subset here: CD45RA+ positively selected. All receptors derive from a man between 18 and 35 years old in good health. Some clones in this sample may be carry-over from other donors' samples.

This chain links TRBV7-2 with TRBJ2-7; no definite D call. Germline CDR1 reads SGHTA; CDR2 reads FQGNSA. The ends were cut back, 3 bases at V and 0 bases at J, with 9 bases in the middle. The CDR3 is 14 residues long. The CDR3 DNA reads TGTGCCAGCAGCTTGTATCCGTCCTCCTACGAGCAGTACTTC. Amino acid sequence: CASSLYPSSYEQYF.

Points on this clone: The same CDR3 also results from other DNA sequences found in this sample. The V call is TRBV10-3, the J call TRBJ1-1, with D unresolved. The CDR3 spans 11 residues. Deletions cut 6 bases from V and 5 bases from J, with 7 bases between. Germline assignment: CDR1 ENHRY and CDR2 SYGVKD. The CDR3 sequence is CAISSGTEAFF. The CDR3, as DNA: TGTGCCATCAGCTCGGGTACTGAAGCTTTCTTT.

The chain links TRBV6-5 to TRBJ2-2; TRBD2 might be the D (5 bases). CDR3 length: 13 residues. V lost 6 bases to trimming and J lost 9 bases, with 14 bases between them. Germline CDR1 reads MNHEY; CDR2 reads SVGAGI. CDR3: CASSSTGKWELFF. CDR3 nucleotide sequence: TGTGCCAGCAGCTCAACGGGAAAGTGGGAGCTGTTTTTT.

The chain recombines TRBV11-2 with TRBJ2-3, with TRBD1 matching over 7 bases. The length of the CDR3 is 15 residues. The germline gives CDR1 SGHAT, CDR2 FQNNGV. V was clipped by 5 bases and J by 0 bases; unmatched bases: 5. The CDR3 sequence is CASSLVGQSTDTQYF. CDR3 nucleotide sequence: TGTGCCAGCAGCCTAGTGGGACAGAGCACAGATACGCAGTATTTT.

This chain uses TRBV18 with TRBJ1-1; 7 nucleotides agree with TRBD1. CDR3 size: 15 residues. The ends lost 6 bases at V and 1 base at J; junction bases unmatched: 8. Germline CDR1 reads KGHSH; CDR2 reads LQKENI. The CDR3 is CASSFRDSGNTEAFF. The CDR3 DNA reads as TGTGCCAGCTCGTTCCGGGACAGTGGGAACACTGAAGCTTTCTTT.

V and J are TRBV7-9 and TRBJ2-1; TRBD2 matches at 11 bases. The CDR3 is 16 residues long. The ends lost 6 bases at V and 4 bases at J; junction bases unmatched: 8. Per the germline V gene, CDR1 is SEHNR and CDR2 is FQNEAQ (reference sequence). CDR3 sequence reads: CASRPRLAGSYNEQFF. CDR3 nucleotides: TGTGCCAGCAGACCTCGACTAGCGGGATCGTACAATGAGCAGTTCTTC.

This chain connects TRBV28 to TRBJ1-1; TRBD1 aligns across 8 bases. With 8 bases clipped from V and 1 base from J, the junction kept 21 bases outside the gene matches. The V gene's germline CDR1 is MDHEN and CDR2 SYDVKM. The length of the CDR3 is 19 residues. In nucleotides, the CDR3 is TGTGCCAGCCTCTCACACCCCGGACAGGGTCGGAGAAGGAACACTGAAGCTTTCTTT. Translation: CASLSHPGQGRRRNTEAFF.

This CDR3 reads CASSLGPHQGDGYTF. The CDR3 DNA is TGTGCCAGCAGTTTGGGACCGCATCAGGGGGATGGCTACACCTTC. The chain employs TRBV27 and TRBJ1-2, with 7 bases identical to TRBD1. J gave up 6 bases and V 3 bases, and 10 bases lay outside the gene matches. The CDR3 has 15 amino acids. CDR1 MNHEY and CDR2 SMNVEV come from the germline V gene (reference sequence).

About this clone: At the DNA level, this CDR3 is encoded by other sequences in the same sample as well. V usage is TRBV5-1 and J usage is TRBJ2-1; D is uncertain. CDR1 is SGHRS, CDR2 YFSETQ, per germline. This CDR3 has 15 residues. V lost 0 bases, J lost 0 bases, and 7 bases lay in between. CDR3 in amino acids: CASSLVQNSYNEQFF. CDR3 nucleotides: TGCGCCAGCAGCTTGGTCCAAAACTCCTACAATGAGCAGTTCTTC.

This chain connects TRBV18 to TRBJ2-7, with 8 positions matching TRBD2. CDR1 is KGHSH and CDR2 is LQKENI in the germline V gene. The CDR3 length is 15 residues. V lost 2 bases and J lost 2; bases outside the gene matches: 5. The CDR3 DNA reads as TGTGCCAGCTCACCATCCGGGGGGGTCGCCTACGAGCAGTACTTC. This gives the protein CASSPSGGVAYEQYF.

The V gene is TRBV16, the J gene TRBJ1-2, with 7 bases identical to TRBD1. The V and J ends lost 2 bases and 11 bases, in that order; junction bases with no gene match: 11. Per germline, CDR1 KGHSY and CDR2 FQNENV. The CDR3 contains 14 residues. The CDR3 sequence is CASSQLGTDVGYTF. The CDR3 nucleotides read TGTGCCAGCAGCCAACTCGGGACAGATGTAGGTTACACCTTC.

This sequence joins TRBV10-3 and TRBJ2-7; D not resolved. This CDR3 spans 14 amino acids. V was cut by 3 bases and J by 4 bases, with 13 bases left in between. The V gene's germline CDR1 is ENHRY and CDR2 SYGVKD. The CDR3 nucleotides are TGTGCCATCAGTGACCGCCAGGTTCCTTACGAGCAGTACTTC. Encoded protein: CAISDRQVPYEQYF.

This chain uses TRBV7-9 with TRBJ2-1, with 7 positions matching TRBD2. Germline trimming cut 5 bases from V and 8 bases from J; bases unmatched to any gene: 12. In germline, CDR1 is SEHNR, CDR2 FQNEAQ (reference sequence). This CDR3 has 15 residues. CDR3 sequence reads: CASSPRGGGVDEQFF. For the CDR3, the DNA is TGTGCCAGCAGCCCGAGGGGCGGGGGTGTAGATGAGCAGTTCTTC.

The chain recombines TRBV14 with TRBJ1-1; the match to TRBD1 covers 10 bases. Trimming removed 2 bases from V and 3 bases from J; junction bases left unmatched: 3. CDR3 size: 15 residues. Germline V gene sequence: CDR1 SGHDN, CDR2 FVKESK. The CDR3 coding sequence is TGTGCCAGCAGCCAACTCGGGACAGGGGACACTGAAGCTTTCTTT. It is translated as CASSQLGTGDTEAFF.

This sequence joins TRBV25-1 and TRBJ1-2; a weak D match, TRBD1 (5 bases). The V gene's germline CDR1 is MGHDK and CDR2 SYGVNS. CDR3 length: 15 residues. The V gene lost 1 base and the J gene lost 7 bases, with 16 bases spanning the gap. The CDR3 bases are TGTGCCAGCAGTGAATTGCGAGGGGCAGTTAGTGGCTACACCTTC. This sequence encodes CASSELRGAVSGYTF.

The gene calls are TRBV4-1 and TRBJ2-1, with TRBD1 matching 8 bases. V was clipped by 0 bases and J by 4 bases; unmatched bases: 5. CDR3 length: 16 residues. Germline V gene lookup returns CDR1 MGHRA and CDR2 YSYEKL. The CDR3 loop reads CASSQDDRGQYNEQFF. The CDR3 nucleotides read TGCGCCAGCAGCCAAGATGACAGGGGACAATACAATGAGCAGTTCTTC.

V and J are TRBV5-4 and TRBJ2-3, with D uncertain. Between the trimmed V and J ends, which lost 2 bases and 5 bases, there was a span of 9 bases. The V gene's germline CDR1 is SGHNT and CDR2 YYREEE (reference sequence). CDR3 length: 13 amino acids. The CDR3 protein is CASSFWTGDTQYF. CDR3 DNA: TGTGCCAGCAGCTTTTGGACGGGAGATACGCAGTATTTT.

The chain links TRBV4-2 to TRBJ2-1, with D uncertain. This CDR3 has 12 residues. Germline V CDR1 and CDR2: LGHNA, YNFKEQ. Trimming removed 1 base at V and 15 bases at J, with 13 bases between. The CDR3 reads CASSQGASSRFF. In DNA, the CDR3 is TGTGCCAGCAGCCAAGGAGCGTCGAGTCGGTTCTTC.

The chain couples TRBV28 to TRBJ1-5; D is possibly TRBD1 (5 bases). CDR3 size: 14 residues. Germline-derived CDR1 and CDR2 are MDHEN and SYDVKM. V dropped 7 bases and J dropped 7 bases, with 17 bases sitting between them. DNA of the CDR3: TGTGCCAGCACCGTGAGGCAGGGTTACCAGCCCCAGCATTTT. This sequence encodes CASTVRQGYQPQHF.

The chain has TRBV15 and TRBJ1-5, with TRBD1 matching over 11 bases. Germline-derived CDR1 and CDR2 are LNHNV and YYDKDF (reference sequence). There are 16 residues in the CDR3. The junction had 7 bases not matched to a gene; V was cut back by 7 bases and J by 2 bases. The DNA for the CDR3 is TGTGCCACCAAAGACCAGGACAGGGGGCGCAATCAGCCCCAGCATTTT. The encoded protein is CATKDQDRGRNQPQHF.

Regarding this clone: The same CDR3 also results from other DNA sequences found in this sample. The chain links TRBV28 to TRBJ2-1, with 9 bases fitting TRBD1. The germline V gene has CDR1 MDHEN and CDR2 SYDVKM. The J segment lost 12 bases and the V segment lost 4 bases, leaving 4 bases of the junction unmatched. The CDR3 has 12 amino acids. The CDR3 sequence is CASSSPGQGQFF. In nucleotides, the CDR3 is TGTGCCAGCAGTTCCCCGGGACAGGGGCAGTTCTTC.

This clone was seen just once. The V call is TRBV15, the J call TRBJ1-5, with 7 bases matching TRBD1. The germline V gene has CDR1 LNHNV and CDR2 YYDKDF (reference sequence). J was trimmed by 6 bases and V by 0 bases; bases with no gene match: 8. The CDR3 is made up of 16 amino acids. This chain's CDR3 is CATSRDFTGESQPQHF. The CDR3 nucleotides read TGTGCCACCAGCAGAGACTTTACAGGGGAAAGTCAGCCCCAGCATTTT.

The chain has TRBV7-9 and TRBJ1-4; D is possibly TRBD1 (5 bases). The CDR3 has 15 residues. Per the germline V gene, CDR1 is SEHNR and CDR2 is FQNEAQ (reference sequence). Trimming removed 2 bases from V and 7 bases from J, with 14 bases in between. The CDR3 DNA is TGTGCCAGCAGCTTAAGTCGTCAGGGTCTTGAAAAACTGTTTTTT. Protein sequence: CASSLSRQGLEKLFF.

The chain combines TRBV6-1 with TRBJ2-2; 10 bases map to TRBD2. CDR3 size: 16 residues. Looked up from germline, CDR1 is MNHNS and CDR2 is SASEGT. V was pared by 4 bases and J by 5 bases, with 7 bases of the junction left unmatched. CDR3 in amino acids: CASSGPLAGVTGELFF. In DNA form, the CDR3 reads TGTGCCAGCAGTGGGCCGCTAGCGGGAGTAACCGGGGAGCTGTTTTTT.

The J gene is TRBJ2-5, the V gene TRBV28; D perhaps matches TRBD2 (6 bases). The CDR3 consists of 15 residues. CDR1 is MDHEN, CDR2 SYDVKM, per germline. V dropped 5 bases and J dropped 1 base, with 14 bases sitting between them. The CDR3 DNA is TGTGCCAGCAGTCTTTACCGGGACTTCCAAGAGACCCAGTACTTC. It codes for CASSLYRDFQETQYF.

The table lists this clone with a few counts. The V call is TRBV5-1, the J call TRBJ1-1; D is perhaps TRBD1 (6 bases). V lost 7 bases and J lost 8, with 18 bases in between. This CDR3 is 13 amino acids long. The germline gives CDR1 SGHRS, CDR2 YFSETQ. The CDR3 nucleotides are TGCGCCAGCTCAATACAACAGGGAGACGAAGCTTTCTTT. It specifies CASSIQQGDEAFF.

V usage is TRBV28 and J usage is TRBJ1-2; TRBD1 aligns across 7 bases. CDR1 is MDHEN and CDR2 is SYDVKM in the germline V gene. The CDR3 spans 16 residues. V lost 5 bases to trimming and J lost 0 bases; unmatched junction nucleotides: 9. The CDR3 bases are TGTGCCAGCAGTACGGCGGGGACAGAAGCTAACTATGGCTACACCTTC. Its protein product is CASSTAGTEANYGYTF.

The table lists this clone with a few counts. The chain recombines TRBV9 with TRBJ1-1; D remains ambiguous. This CDR3 has 15 residues. The germline V and J ends were trimmed by 4 bases and 0 bases, with 13 bases remaining between them. CDR1 is SGDLS and CDR2 is YYNGEE in the germline V gene. This CDR3 reads CASSFRVNMNTEAFF. CDR3 DNA sequence: TGTGCCAGCAGCTTCCGGGTTAACATGAACACTGAAGCTTTCTTT.

J is TRBJ2-7 and V is TRBV30, with D tentatively TRBD1 or TRBD2 (6 bases each). V was cut by 1 base and J by 4 bases, with 17 bases left in between. CDR3 length: 15 amino acids. Germline loops: CDR1 GTSNPN, CDR2 SVGIG (reference sequence). CDR3 DNA sequence: TGTGCCTGGAGTGGGACTACCGGGACACTATACGAGCAGTACTTC. This gives the protein CAWSGTTGTLYEQYF.

The V and J genes are TRBV25-1 and TRBJ2-7, with 11 bases that match TRBD2. The length of the CDR3 is 12 residues. Looked up from germline, CDR1 is MGHDK and CDR2 is SYGVNS. V shed 8 bases, J shed 4 bases, and the junction held 1 base outside the gene matches. CDR3 loop: CASRTSGYEQYF. CDR3 nucleotide sequence: TGTGCCAGCCGGACTAGCGGGTACGAGCAGTACTTC.

A single count supports this clone. This chain links TRBV28 with TRBJ2-5, with D perhaps assigned TRBD1 or TRBD2 (6 bases each). The ends were cut back, 3 bases at V and 5 bases at J, with 19 bases in the middle. The V gene's germline CDR1 is MDHEN and CDR2 SYDVKM. This CDR3 spans 16 amino acids. This chain's CDR3 is CASSFNFWGAEETQYF. CDR3 nucleotides: TGTGCCAGCAGTTTTAATTTTTGGGGGGCGGAGGAGACCCAGTACTTC.